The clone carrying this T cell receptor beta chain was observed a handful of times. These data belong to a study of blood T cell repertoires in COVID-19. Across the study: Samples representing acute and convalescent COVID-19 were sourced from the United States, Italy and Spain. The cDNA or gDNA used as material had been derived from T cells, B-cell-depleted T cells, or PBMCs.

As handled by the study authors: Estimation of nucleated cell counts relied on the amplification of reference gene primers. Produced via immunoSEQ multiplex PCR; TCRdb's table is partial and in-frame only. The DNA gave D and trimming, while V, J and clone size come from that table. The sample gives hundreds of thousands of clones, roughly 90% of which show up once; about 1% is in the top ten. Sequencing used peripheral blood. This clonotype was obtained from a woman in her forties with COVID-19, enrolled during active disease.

The CDR3 region is CASSYRGQGEQPQHF. DNA for the CDR3: TGTGCCAGCAGTTACCGGGGACAGGGGGAACAGCCCCAGCATTTT. The chain employs TRBV6-2 or TRBV6-3 and TRBJ1-5, with TRBD1 matching 11 bases. J gave up 7 bases and V 2 bases, and 4 bases lay outside the gene matches. This CDR3 is built from 15 residues. Germline V gene lookup returns CDR1 MNHEY and CDR2 SVGEGT.